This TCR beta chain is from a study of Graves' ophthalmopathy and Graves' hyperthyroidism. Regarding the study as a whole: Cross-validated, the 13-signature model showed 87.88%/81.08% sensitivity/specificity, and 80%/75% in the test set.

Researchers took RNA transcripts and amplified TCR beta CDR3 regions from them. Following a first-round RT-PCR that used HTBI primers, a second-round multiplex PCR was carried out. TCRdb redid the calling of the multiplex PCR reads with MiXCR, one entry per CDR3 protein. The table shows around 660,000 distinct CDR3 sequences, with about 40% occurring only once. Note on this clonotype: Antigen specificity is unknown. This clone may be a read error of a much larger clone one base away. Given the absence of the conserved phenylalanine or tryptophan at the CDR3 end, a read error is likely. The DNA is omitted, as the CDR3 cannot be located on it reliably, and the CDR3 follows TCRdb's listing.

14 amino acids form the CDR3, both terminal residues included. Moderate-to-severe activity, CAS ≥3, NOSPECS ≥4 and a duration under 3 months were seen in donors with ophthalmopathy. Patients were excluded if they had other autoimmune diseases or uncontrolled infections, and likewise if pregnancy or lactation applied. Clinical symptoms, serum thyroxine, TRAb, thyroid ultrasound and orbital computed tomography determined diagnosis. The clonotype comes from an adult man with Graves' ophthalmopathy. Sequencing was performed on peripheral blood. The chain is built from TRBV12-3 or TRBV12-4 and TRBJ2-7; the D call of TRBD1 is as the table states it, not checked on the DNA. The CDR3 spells CASSLDGTARFKYL.